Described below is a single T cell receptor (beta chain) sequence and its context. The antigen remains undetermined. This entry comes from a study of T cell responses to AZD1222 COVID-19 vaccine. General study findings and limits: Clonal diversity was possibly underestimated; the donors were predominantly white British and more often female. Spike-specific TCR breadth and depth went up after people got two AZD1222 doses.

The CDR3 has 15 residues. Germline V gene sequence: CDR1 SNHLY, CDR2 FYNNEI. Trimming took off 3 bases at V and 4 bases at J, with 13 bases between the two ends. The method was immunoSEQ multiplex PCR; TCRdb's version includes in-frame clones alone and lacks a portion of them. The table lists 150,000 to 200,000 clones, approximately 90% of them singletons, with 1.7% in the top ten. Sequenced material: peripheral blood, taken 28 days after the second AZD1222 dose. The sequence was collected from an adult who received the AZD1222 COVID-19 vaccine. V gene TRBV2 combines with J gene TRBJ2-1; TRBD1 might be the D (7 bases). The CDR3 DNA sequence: TGTGCCAGCAGTGAGCAGGGGGACTCATACAATGAGCAGTTCTTC. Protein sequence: CASSEQGDSYNEQFF. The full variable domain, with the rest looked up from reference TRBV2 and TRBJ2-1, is EPEVTQTPSHQVTQMGQEVILRCVPISNHLYFYWYRQILGQKVEFLVSFYNNEISEKSEIFDDQFSVERPDGSNFTLKIRSTKLEDSAMYFCASSEQGDSYNEQFFGPGTRLTVL.